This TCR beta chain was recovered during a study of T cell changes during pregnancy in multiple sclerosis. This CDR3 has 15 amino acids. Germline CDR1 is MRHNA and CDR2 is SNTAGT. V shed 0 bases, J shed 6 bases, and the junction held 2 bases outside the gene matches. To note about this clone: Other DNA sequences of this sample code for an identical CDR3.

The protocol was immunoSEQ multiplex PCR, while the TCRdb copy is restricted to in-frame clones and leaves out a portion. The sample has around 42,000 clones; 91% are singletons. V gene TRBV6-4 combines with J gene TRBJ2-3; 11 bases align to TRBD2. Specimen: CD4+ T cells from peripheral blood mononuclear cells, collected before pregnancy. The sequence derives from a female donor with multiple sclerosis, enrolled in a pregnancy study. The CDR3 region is CASSDSSGGADTQYF. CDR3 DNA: TGTGCCAGCAGTGACTCTAGCGGGGGGGCGGATACGCAGTATTTT.